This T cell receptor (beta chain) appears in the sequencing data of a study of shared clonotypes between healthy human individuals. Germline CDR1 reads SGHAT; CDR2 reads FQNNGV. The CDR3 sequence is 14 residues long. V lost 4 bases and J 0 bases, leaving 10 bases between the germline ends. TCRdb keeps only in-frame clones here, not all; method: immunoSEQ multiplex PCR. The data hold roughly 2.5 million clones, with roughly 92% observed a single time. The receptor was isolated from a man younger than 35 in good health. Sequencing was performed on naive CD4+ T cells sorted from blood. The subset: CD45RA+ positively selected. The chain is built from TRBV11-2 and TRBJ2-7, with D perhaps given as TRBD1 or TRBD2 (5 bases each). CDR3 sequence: CASSSPGTSYEQYF. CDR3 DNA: TGTGCCAGCAGCTCACCCGGGACCTCCTACGAGCAGTACTTC. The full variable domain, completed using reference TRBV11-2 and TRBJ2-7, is EAGVAQSPRYKIIEKRQSVAFWCNPISGHATLYWYQQILGQGPKLLIQFQNNGVVDDSQLPKDRFSAERLKGVDSTLKIQPAKLEDSAVYLCASSSPGTSYEQYFGPGTRLTVT.